This T cell receptor beta chain was obtained from a study of technical replicates of blood from several donors. Trimming stripped 6 bases from V and 3 bases from J, with 15 bases between. The CDR3 is 15 amino acids. CDR1 is KGHSH, CDR2 LQKENI, per germline. Data came from immunoSEQ multiplex PCR; TCRdb stores just in-frame clones and leaves some out. The sample lists about 73,000 clones, 85% to 95% occurring once. The receptor comes from a human donor in good health. Some clones in this sample may be carry-over from other donors' samples. The sequenced material came from PBMCs. V is TRBV18 and J is TRBJ1-3, with D tentatively TRBD1 (6 bases). Written as DNA, the CDR3 is TGTGCCAGCTCCCAGCCCCAGGGGCTTGGAAACACCATATATTTT. Its protein product is CASSQPQGLGNTIYF.